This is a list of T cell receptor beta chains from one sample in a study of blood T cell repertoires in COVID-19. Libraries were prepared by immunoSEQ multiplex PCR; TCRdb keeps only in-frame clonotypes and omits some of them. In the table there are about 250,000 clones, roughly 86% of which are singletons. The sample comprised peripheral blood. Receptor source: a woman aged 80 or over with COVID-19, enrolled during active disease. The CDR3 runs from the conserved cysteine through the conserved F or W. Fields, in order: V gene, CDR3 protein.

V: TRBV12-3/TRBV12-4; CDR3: CASNYNYGYTF
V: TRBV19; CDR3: CAAQRGDNSPLHF
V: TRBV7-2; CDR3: CASSYSGGAYNEQFF
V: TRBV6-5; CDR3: CASSYTWTQFYEQYF
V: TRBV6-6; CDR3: CASSLVVTGGSYNSPLHF
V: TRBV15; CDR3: CATSRDRGFEQFF
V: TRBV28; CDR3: CASQTPPGQGFNQPQHF
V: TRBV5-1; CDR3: CASSSGQGPYEQYF
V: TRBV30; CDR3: CAWSTRQGVYEQYF
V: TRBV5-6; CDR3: CASSLVKGNTDTQYF